These 30 T cell receptor beta chains were sequenced from one sample in a study of cytomegalovirus exposure and HLA in healthy donors. PCR amplification relied on 60 Vbeta primers (plus 13 Jbeta primers). Libraries were prepared by immunoSEQ multiplex PCR; TCRdb keeps only in-frame clonotypes and omits some of them. Among 100,000 to 150,000 clones listed, more than 75% were seen once. The specimen was PBMCs. The source of these receptors is a woman aged 55-69 years in good health and CMV-seropositive.

This clone was seen just once. V and J are TRBV7-3 and TRBJ2-1; 7 bases map to TRBD1. V lost 5 bases, J lost 3 bases, and 4 bases stayed unmatched. From germline, CDR1 is SGHTA and CDR2 FQGTGA. The CDR3 runs to 14 residues. The CDR3 here is CASSPGTDYNEQFF. CDR3 in DNA: TGTGCCAGCAGCCCCGGGACAGACTACAATGAGCAGTTCTTC.

J is TRBJ1-5 and V is TRBV7-8; D may be TRBD1 (6 bases). The CDR3 totals 15 residues. Trimming removed 1 base from V and 1 base from J, with 8 bases in between. Germline values: CDR1 SGHVS, CDR2 FQNEAQ. In DNA form, the CDR3 reads TGTGCCAGCAGCTTAGGGCAGGGGAGCAATCAGCCCCAGCATTTT. Translated, it gives CASSLGQGSNQPQHF.

V and J are TRBV29-1 and TRBJ1-4; 9 bases line up with TRBD1. There are 14 residues in the CDR3. V was clipped by 7 bases and J by 7 bases; unmatched bases: 10. Germline loops: CDR1 SQVTM, CDR2 ANQGSEA. CDR3 coding DNA: TGCAGCGGTTCGGGACAGGGCGGGGGTGAAAAACTGTTTTTT. It codes for CSGSGQGGGEKLFF.

The gene calls are TRBV6-6 and TRBJ1-2, with D possibly TRBD1 on 5 matching bases. The germline gives CDR1 MNHNY, CDR2 SVGAGI (reference sequence). Trimming shortened V by 6 bases and J by 4 bases, and 12 bases separated the two germline ends. This CDR3 is 13 amino acids long. The CDR3 is CASSPDRVYGYTF. In DNA, the CDR3 is TGTGCCAGCAGCCCCGACAGAGTCTATGGCTACACCTTC.

This rearrangement joins TRBV7-3 to TRBJ2-6; possible D gene TRBD2, 5 bases. This CDR3 spans 17 amino acids. The germline CDR1 and CDR2 sequences are SGHTA and FQGTGA. V lost 2 bases, J lost 0 bases, and 11 bases lay in between. The CDR3 loop reads CASSLGGSGSGANVLTF. For the CDR3, the DNA is TGTGCCAGCAGCTTAGGAGGATCGGGCTCTGGGGCCAACGTCCTGACTTTC. Based on the CDR3 plus reference TRBV7-3 and TRBJ2-6, the full variable domain is GAGVSQTPSNKVTEKGKYVELRCDPISGHTALYWYRQSLGQGPEFLIYFQGTGAADDSGLPNDRFFAVRPEGSVSTLKIQRTERGDSAVYLCASSLGGSGSGANVLTFGAGSRLTVL.

This chain joins TRBV27 and TRBJ2-3; 7 bases are shared with TRBD2. The CDR3 totals 15 residues. Germline trimming cut 1 base from V and 5 bases from J; bases unmatched to any gene: 6. CDR1 is MNHEY, CDR2 SMNVEV, per germline (reference sequence). This chain's CDR3 is CASSLWEGQGDTQYF. Written as DNA, the CDR3 is TGTGCCAGCAGTTTATGGGAGGGCCAGGGAGATACGCAGTATTTT.

The CDR3 spells CASSQDRVGSPTETQYF. The CDR3 DNA sequence: TGCGCCAGCAGCCAAGATCGGGTCGGGAGCCCTACGGAGACCCAGTACTTC. The J gene is TRBJ2-5, the V gene TRBV4-1; D may be TRBD2 (6 bases). The germline V and J ends were trimmed by 0 bases and 5 bases, with 19 bases remaining between them. The CDR3 runs to 17 residues. Germline values: CDR1 MGHRA, CDR2 YSYEKL.

This clone was counted a few times. The rearrangement joins TRBV28 to TRBJ2-1; 7 bases line up with TRBD2. V lost 10 bases, J lost 2 bases, and 8 bases stayed unmatched. The germline V gene encodes CDR1 MDHEN and CDR2 SYDVKM. The CDR3 spans 14 residues. This chain's CDR3 is CATVSGSTYNEQFF. The CDR3 DNA reads as TGTGCCACCGTTAGCGGGTCCACCTACAATGAGCAGTTCTTC.

The V call is TRBV6-5, the J call TRBJ1-1, with a possible D match to TRBD1 (6 bases). The CDR3 loop spans 14 amino acids. The V and J ends lost 7 bases and 7 bases respectively, with 19 bases between them. Germline CDR1 is MNHEY and CDR2 is SVGAGI. The CDR3 is CASNPDRRKVEAFF. CDR3 nucleotides: TGTGCCAGCAATCCCGACAGGAGAAAGGTTGAAGCTTTCTTT.

The CDR3 DNA follows: TGCGCCAGCAGCTTAGGAGCGGACTCCGGTGGGGAGACCCAGTACTTC. Amino acid sequence: CASSLGADSGGETQYF. V usage is TRBV5-1 and J usage is TRBJ2-5, with D perhaps matching TRBD2 (5 bases). The CDR3 has 16 residues. V shed 2 bases and J shed 5 bases, with 19 bases lying between them. The germline CDR1 and CDR2 sequences are SGHRS and YFSETQ.

The CDR3 is CASSRITSGRDPDTQYF. CDR3 sequence (DNA): TGTGCCAGCAGCCGTATAACTAGCGGGCGAGACCCAGATACGCAGTATTTT. The chain carries TRBV4-2 and TRBJ2-3, with TRBD2 matching 9 bases. The V gene end was trimmed by 4 bases and the J gene end by 4 bases; junction bases not matched to a gene: 12. Germline lookup yields CDR1 LGHNA and CDR2 YNFKEQ. The CDR3 covers 17 residues.

The chain has TRBV29-1 and TRBJ1-1; 7 bases map to TRBD1. From germline, CDR1 is SQVTM and CDR2 ANQGSEA. The CDR3 sequence is 13 residues long. With V trimmed by 6 bases and J by 4 bases, 8 bases remained unmatched. The chain's CDR3 is CSVDRVYGTEAFF. In DNA form, the CDR3 reads TGCAGCGTCGACAGGGTATACGGCACTGAAGCTTTCTTT. The entire variable domain, with the rest obtained from reference TRBV29-1 and TRBJ1-1, is as follows: SAVISQKPSRDICQRGTSLTIQCQVDSQVTMMFWYRQQPGQSLTLIATANQGSEATYESGFVIDKFPISRPNLTFSTLTVSNMSPEDSSIYLCSVDRVYGTEAFFGQGTRLTVV.

The rearrangement joins TRBV4-2 to TRBJ1-5, with D possibly TRBD1 on 5 matching bases. The CDR3 is 14 residues long. Deletions cut 4 bases from V and 5 bases from J, with 12 bases between. Germline-derived CDR1 and CDR2 are LGHNA and YNFKEQ. The CDR3 DNA reads as TGTGCCAGCAGCCCTTTGGGACTTGATCAGCCCCAGCATTTT. It codes for CASSPLGLDQPQHF.

The V call is TRBV1, the J call TRBJ2-2; the DNA was not compared with TRBD2, the D call given in the table. TRBV1 is annotated as a pseudogene. The CDR3 runs 19 residues. Written as DNA, the CDR3 is TGCACCAGCAGCCAAGCCGTCGGACTAGCGGGGGCGAACACCGGGGAGCTGTTTTTT. It codes for CTSSQAVGLAGANTGELFF.

The genes are TRBV18 and TRBJ1-1; possibly TRBD1 for D (5 bases). Germline CDR1 is KGHSH and CDR2 is LQKENI. Trimming stripped 1 base from V and 8 bases from J, with 5 bases between. CDR3 length: 11 residues. The CDR3 DNA reads as TGTGCCAGCTCACCACAGGGGGAAGCTTTCTTT. This encodes CASSPQGEAFF.

V is TRBV27 and J is TRBJ1-2, with 10 bases aligning to TRBD1. V gave up 5 bases and J gave up 4 bases; unmatched junction bases: 10. Germline-derived CDR1 and CDR2 are MNHEY and SMNVEV (reference sequence). The CDR3 loop spans 16 amino acids. CDR3 DNA sequence: TGTGCCAGCAGTCCCATCGACAGGGGGCGCAGCTATGGCTACACCTTC. It encodes CASSPIDRGRSYGYTF.

The chain combines TRBV19 with TRBJ1-2, with TRBD1 identical over 10 bases. After removal of 4 bases from V and 3 bases from J, the junction contained 11 bases not matched to a gene. The CDR3 loop spans 17 amino acids. CDR1 and CDR2 (germline): LNHDA, SQIVND (reference sequence). The CDR3 spells CASSNLPLGTGDYGYTF. In DNA form, the CDR3 reads TGTGCCAGTAGTAACCTCCCCCTCGGGACAGGGGACTATGGCTACACCTTC.

This clone was detected only a few times. The chain has TRBV7-2 and TRBJ1-2; 8 bases line up with TRBD1. Germline CDR1 is SGHTA and CDR2 is FQGNSA. V gave up 5 bases and J gave up 5 bases; unmatched junction bases: 10. The CDR3 loop spans 15 amino acids. The CDR3 region has the DNA TGTGCCAGCAGCATCCCAGGGGGCTGGAGGTATGGCTACACCTTC. Translated: CASSIPGGWRYGYTF.

This clone has only a few counts. Mismatch with germline at one junction end may stem from a read error. Other DNA sequences from this sample encode an identical CDR3 as well. The CDR3 DNA reads TGTGCCAGCAGCTCTGGACAGCGCTATGGCTACACCTTC. This encodes CASSSGQRYGYTF. The V gene is TRBV5-1, the J gene TRBJ1-2; D possibly corresponds to TRBD1 (6 bases). The germline V gene encodes CDR1 SGHRS and CDR2 YFSETQ. The CDR3 is made up of 13 amino acids.

The rearrangement joins TRBV30 to TRBJ2-4, with a weak D call TRBD1 (5 bases). The CDR3 has 17 amino acids. The germline V and J ends were trimmed by 1 base and 0 bases, with 16 bases remaining between them. Per the germline V gene, CDR1 is GTSNPN and CDR2 is SVGIG (reference sequence). The CDR3 loop is CAWSEGQGYLAKNIQYF. In DNA, the CDR3 is TGTGCCTGGAGTGAAGGGCAGGGCTACTTAGCCAAAAACATTCAGTACTTC. Supplemented by reference TRBV30 and TRBJ2-4, the full variable domain reads SQTIHQWPATLVQPVGSPLSLECTVEGTSNPNLYWYRQAAGRGLQLLFYSVGIGQISSEVPQNLSASRPQDRQFILSSKKLLLSDSGFYLCAWSEGQGYLAKNIQYFGAGTRLSVL.

The rearrangement joins TRBV9 to TRBJ1-4; 9 bases align to TRBD1. CDR3 size: 17 residues. Trimming at V came to 2 bases and at J to 6 bases, leaving 11 bases not matched to a gene. Germline CDR1 and CDR2: SGDLS and YYNGEE. CDR3 sequence: CASSVGGQGPYYEKLFF. CDR3 nucleotides: TGTGCCAGCAGCGTTGGGGGACAGGGACCTTATTATGAAAAACTGTTTTTT.

CDR3 nucleotides: TGTGCCTGGAGTGTATTGGCCTCGCCCAATCAGCCCCAGCATTTT. Its translation: CAWSVLASPNQPQHF. This rearrangement joins TRBV30 to TRBJ1-5; D remains ambiguous. Trimming took 0 bases from V and 3 from J, leaving 12 bases between them. In germline, CDR1 is GTSNPN, CDR2 SVGIG (reference sequence). CDR3 length equals 15 residues. Using reference TRBV30 and TRBJ1-5 for the parts outside the CDR3, the full variable domain is SQTIHQWPATLVQPVGSPLSLECTVEGTSNPNLYWYRQAAGRGLQLLFYSVGIGQISSEVPQNLSASRPQDRQFILSSKKLLLSDSGFYLCAWSVLASPNQPQHFGDGTRLSIL.

The J gene is TRBJ2-1, the V gene TRBV7-2; D gene ambiguous. Per germline, CDR1 SGHTA and CDR2 FQGNSA. This CDR3 region has 15 residues. Trimming left V 4 bases short and J 9 bases short, with 19 bases between. CDR3 nucleotides: TGTGCCAGCAGCTCTCAATCCCCGACTGGTAGTGAGCAGTTCTTC. As protein: CASSSQSPTGSEQFF.

V is TRBV5-1 and J is TRBJ1-4, with 7 bases aligning to TRBD1. CDR3 length: 14 amino acids. Germline loops: CDR1 SGHRS, CDR2 YFSETQ. The V gene end was trimmed by 4 bases and the J gene end by 8 bases; junction bases not matched to a gene: 8. The CDR3, as DNA: TGCGCCAGCAGCCAGGGACAGCCGTGGGAAAAACTGTTTTTT. Translated: CASSQGQPWEKLFF.

This clone was found once. The genes are TRBV6-5 and TRBJ2-1; D is possibly TRBD2 (6 bases). The germline V gene has CDR1 MNHEY and CDR2 SVGAGI. There are 14 residues in the CDR3. Trimming took 0 bases from V and 6 from J, leaving 9 bases between them. CDR3 nucleotide sequence: TGTGCCAGCAGTTACTCAAGAGCGGGCAATGAGCAGTTCTTC. Translation: CASSYSRAGNEQFF.

This clone came up a few times. The CDR3 DNA sequence: TGTGCCAGCAGCTTGACGGACAGGGTGTACAATCAGCCCCAGCATTTT. As protein: CASSLTDRVYNQPQHF. The rearrangement uses TRBV5-5 and TRBJ1-5; 8 bases align to TRBD1. The V gene's germline CDR1 is SGHKS and CDR2 YYEKEE (reference sequence). With 1 base clipped from V and 3 bases from J, the junction kept 6 bases outside the gene matches. The CDR3 has 16 amino acids.

This clone was seen a handful of times. This rearrangement joins TRBV11-3 to TRBJ2-1, with 12 nucleotides matching TRBD2. V shed 3 bases and J 7 bases; nucleotides not matched to a gene: 1. This CDR3 has 14 residues. Germline V gene sequence: CDR1 SGHNT, CDR2 YENEEA. The CDR3 DNA is TGTGCCAGCAGCTTCGGACTAGCGGGAAATGAGCAGTTCTTC. Its protein is CASSFGLAGNEQFF.

This chain connects TRBV19 to TRBJ2-1; TRBD1 matches at 7 bases. Germline trimming cut 6 bases from V and 8 bases from J; bases unmatched to any gene: 10. Germline values: CDR1 LNHDA, CDR2 SQIVND (reference sequence). This CDR3 is 14 amino acids long. DNA for the CDR3: TGTGCCAGTAGGATAAATAGGGGGCGAGATGAGCAGTTCTTC. Translating gives CASRINRGRDEQFF.

This clone has more than one count but fewer than ten. The rearrangement joins TRBV5-4 to TRBJ1-2, with D perhaps matching TRBD1 (6 bases). Germline CDR1 and CDR2: SGHNT and YYREEE (reference sequence). The CDR3 loop spans 15 amino acids. V shed 4 bases and J shed 5 bases, with 18 bases lying between them. CDR3 coding DNA: TGTGCCAGCAGCGAAGGCCAGGGGCCGGGATATGGCTACACCTTC. Translation gives CASSEGQGPGYGYTF.

This chain uses TRBV6-6 with TRBJ2-1, with D maybe TRBD2 (6 bases). Germline CDR1 MNHNY, CDR2 SVGAGI (reference sequence). This CDR3 contains 15 residues. Trimming took 4 bases from V and 2 from J, leaving 12 bases between them. CDR3 coding DNA: TGTGCCAGCAGTTCCGGGAGATACCCCTACAATGAGCAGTTCTTC. It is translated as CASSSGRYPYNEQFF.